This T cell receptor (beta chain) was profiled in a study of CD8+ T cells in alopecia areata. The table lists this clone with a few counts. Its antigen is unidentified. The authors sorted CD4+ and CD8+ T cells from PBMCs. Extraction of RNA preceded its reverse transcription into cDNA, which served as the sequencing template. Sequencing was performed with immunoSEQ multiplex PCR; in TCRdb, only in-frame clones are kept and a portion is missing. Of approximately 150,000 clones detected, approximately 51% appear once; the ten largest clones hold more than 0.95%. General study points: Mice showed TCR sharing more clearly than patients did, possibly owing to HLA.

This material consisted of CD4+ T cells sorted from blood, taken at week 0. This TCR was sampled from a human donor with alopecia areata.

Here the CDR3 reads CSVGDSFHGYTF. CDR3 nucleotides: TGCAGCGTTGGGGACAGTTTTCATGGCTACACCTTC. The chain links TRBV29-1 to TRBJ1-2; the match to TRBD1 covers 7 bases. The CDR3 is 12 amino acids. Germline CDR1 SQVTM, CDR2 ANQGSEA. V shed 4 bases, J shed 6 bases, and the junction held 5 bases outside the gene matches.